This TCR beta chain was captured by sequencing in a study of human thymus T cells. Produced via immunoSEQ multiplex PCR; TCRdb's table is partial and in-frame only. The sample lists 46,000 or so clones, 85% to 95% occurring once. The sequenced material came from blood. This clonotype was obtained from a girl in the first two years of life with a congenital heart defect but otherwise immunologically healthy.

This CDR3 is CSAQGTDTQYF. The DNA of the CDR3 is TGCAGTGCCCAGGGCACAGATACGCAGTATTTT. The chain links TRBV20-1 to TRBJ2-3; D gene unclear. The germline V and J ends were trimmed by 6 bases and 1 base, with 5 bases remaining between them. Germline V gene lookup returns CDR1 DFQATT and CDR2 SNEGSKA (reference sequence). The CDR3 is 11 residues long.